These 27 T cell receptor beta chains were all obtained from the same sample, sequenced in a study of technical replicates of blood from several donors. Clones were sequenced by immunoSEQ multiplex PCR, and TCRdb holds only the in-frame ones, with some missing. The table records 65,000 to 90,000 clones, 90% to 95% of them present only once. Source material: PBMCs. Receptors were obtained from a human donor in good health. Some clones in this sample may be carry-over from other donors' samples.

The chain carries TRBV1 and TRBJ2-5; the DNA was not compared with TRBD2, the D call given in the table. TRBV1 is a listed pseudogene. The CDR3 consists of 17 residues. The chain's CDR3 is CTLTLAGFRFQQETQYF. The CDR3 DNA sequence: TGCACCCTGACTCTAGCGGGATTTCGGTTTCAGCAAGAGACCCAGTACTTC.

The chain carries TRBV9 and TRBJ1-1; possible D gene TRBD1, 5 bases. The germline CDR1 and CDR2 sequences are SGDLS and YYNGEE. V was cut by 4 bases and J by 4 bases, with 17 bases left in between. The CDR3 loop spans 15 amino acids. DNA of the CDR3: TGTGCCAGCAGCCCAAAAGGGGTGTTAGGCACTGAAGCTTTCTTT. This gives the protein CASSPKGVLGTEAFF.

V is TRBV7-6 and J is TRBJ2-3; TRBD2 matches 14 bases. After removal of 5 bases from V and 3 bases from J, the junction contained 7 bases not matched to a gene. The CDR3 loop spans 17 amino acids. Per germline, CDR1 SGHVS and CDR2 FNYEAQ. The CDR3 is CASSRKGTSGGTDTQYF. In DNA form, the CDR3 reads TGTGCCAGCAGCCGCAAGGGGACTAGCGGGGGAACAGATACGCAGTATTTT.

The rearrangement links TRBV19 to TRBJ2-7; TRBD2 might be the D (7 bases). V lost 3 bases, J lost 0 bases, and 15 bases lay in between. Germline V gives CDR1 LNHDA, CDR2 SQIVND (reference sequence). CDR3 length: 16 residues. The CDR3 region has the DNA TGTGCCAGTAGTATTGGCGGGGGCCTTAGCTCCTACGAGCAGTACTTC. As protein: CASSIGGGLSSYEQYF.

This clone came up once. This chain joins TRBV2 and TRBJ1-2; D gene unclear. This CDR3 comprises 16 residues. Germline-derived CDR1 and CDR2 are SNHLY and FYNNEI. Trimming left V 5 bases short and J 1 base short, with 17 bases between. CDR3 coding DNA: TGTGCCAGCAGTCCCCGGAGCGTCTCACTTAACTATGGCTACACCTTC. This sequence encodes CASSPRSVSLNYGYTF. The variable domain in full, with the rest retrieved from reference TRBV2 and TRBJ1-2, is EPEVTQTPSHQVTQMGQEVILRCVPISNHLYFYWYRQILGQKVEFLVSFYNNEISEKSEIFDDQFSVERPDGSNFTLKIRSTKLEDSAMYFCASSPRSVSLNYGYTFGSGTRLTVV.

This chain joins TRBV5-1 and TRBJ2-1, with 11 bases aligning to TRBD2. Germline V CDR1 and CDR2: SGHRS, YFSETQ. The junction had 7 bases not matched to a gene; V was cut back by 4 bases and J by 4 bases. The CDR3 consists of 16 residues. CDR3: CASSPGTSGIYNEQFF. The DNA for the CDR3 is TGCGCCAGCAGCCCCGGGACTAGCGGCATTTACAATGAGCAGTTCTTC. Complete variable domain (other parts from reference TRBV5-1 and TRBJ2-1): KAGVTQTPRYLIKTRGQQVTLSCSPISGHRSVSWYQQTPGQGLQFLFEYFSETQRNKGNFPGRFSGRQFSNSRSEMNVSTLELGDSALYLCASSPGTSGIYNEQFFGPGTRLTVL.

DNA for the CDR3: TGTGCCAGCAGCGCCGGGACTGCGAGCTCCTACGAGCAGTACTTC. This encodes CASSAGTASSYEQYF. This sequence joins TRBV5-4 and TRBJ2-7; the D gene is possibly TRBD2 (6 bases). V was clipped by 4 bases and J by 0 bases, with 14 bases between them. Germline V CDR1 and CDR2: SGHNT, YYREEE (reference sequence). This CDR3 is built from 15 residues.

The rearrangement joins TRBV5-6 to TRBJ2-7; D uncertain. The CDR3 runs to 12 residues. Germline V CDR1 and CDR2: SGHDT, YYEEEE. Trimming removed 2 bases from V and 3 bases from J, with 6 bases in between. CDR3 residues: CASSFYNYEQYF. CDR3 nucleotide sequence: TGTGCCAGCAGCTTTTACAACTACGAGCAGTACTTC. The whole variable domain, remainder taken from reference TRBV5-6 and TRBJ2-7, is DAGVTQSPTHLIKTRGQQVTLRCSPKSGHDTVSWYQQALGQGPQFIFQYYEEEERQRGNFPDRFSGHQFPNYSSELNVNALLLGDSALYLCASSFYNYEQYFGPGTRLTVT.

This clone was recorded only once. The V and J genes are TRBV7-2 and TRBJ2-4; 7 bases align to TRBD2. The CDR3 runs to 18 residues. Germline V gene data show CDR1 as SGHTA and CDR2 as FQGNSA. With V trimmed by 0 bases and J by 3 bases, 11 bases remained unmatched. The CDR3, as DNA: TGTGCCAGCAGCTTAGCGCTTAGAGGGAGGGCCGGCAAAAACATTCAGTACTTC. Translating gives CASSLALRGRAGKNIQYF.

J is TRBJ1-1 and V is TRBV9; no firm D call. V was cut by 0 bases and J by 1 base, with 4 bases left in between. The germline gives CDR1 SGDLS, CDR2 YYNGEE. CDR3 length: 13 amino acids. The CDR3 coding sequence is TGTGCCAGCAGCGTAGGCAGGAACACTGAAGCTTTCTTT. This encodes CASSVGRNTEAFF.

V is TRBV5-1 and J is TRBJ2-7; D might be TRBD1 (5 bases). The CDR3 is 16 amino acids. Germline CDR1 is SGHRS and CDR2 is YFSETQ. V was shortened by 0 bases and J by 4 bases, with 17 bases between the two germline ends. CDR3 nucleotides: TGCGCCAGCAGCTTGGGAGTGCGGACACCTGGTTACGAGCAGTACTTC. Translation: CASSLGVRTPGYEQYF. The entire variable domain, with the rest obtained from reference TRBV5-1 and TRBJ2-7, is as follows: KAGVTQTPRYLIKTRGQQVTLSCSPISGHRSVSWYQQTPGQGLQFLFEYFSETQRNKGNFPGRFSGRQFSNSRSEMNVSTLELGDSALYLCASSLGVRTPGYEQYFGPGTRLTVT.

The genes are TRBV4-1 and TRBJ2-5; the match to TRBD2 covers 11 bases. Germline values: CDR1 MGHRA, CDR2 YSYEKL. The CDR3 totals 16 residues. The J segment lost 5 bases and the V segment lost 3 bases, leaving 8 bases of the junction unmatched. CDR3 loop: CASSQSTSGSWETQYF. The CDR3 nucleotides read TGCGCCAGCAGCCAGAGCACTAGCGGGAGTTGGGAGACCCAGTACTTC.

In DNA, the CDR3 is TGCAGTGCTCGACTGGAATACGAGCAGTACTTC. Translating it yields CSARLEYEQYF. The rearrangement joins TRBV20-1 to TRBJ2-7; no definite D call. V was clipped by 5 bases and J by 4 bases, with 9 bases between them. The CDR3 is 11 residues long. Germline V gives CDR1 DFQATT, CDR2 SNEGSKA (reference sequence).

The chain has TRBV30 and TRBJ2-5, with a possible D match to TRBD1 (6 bases). The CDR3 totals 13 residues. Between the trimmed V and J ends, which lost 3 bases and 4 bases, there was a span of 12 bases. CDR1 and CDR2 from the germline V gene are GTSNPN and SVGIG (reference sequence). The CDR3 protein is CAWRDTGIETQYF. CDR3 sequence (DNA): TGTGCCTGGAGGGACACAGGGATAGAGACCCAGTACTTC.

This clone was found once. The genes are TRBV30 and TRBJ2-7; D is possibly TRBD1 (5 bases). This CDR3 region has 11 residues. Germline loops: CDR1 GTSNPN, CDR2 SVGIG (reference sequence). The V end lost 3 bases, the J end lost 4 bases, and 7 bases lay between the germline ends. The CDR3 nucleotides are TGTGCCTGGAGGACAGTTTACGAGCAGTACTTC. It yields the protein CAWRTVYEQYF.

This chain links TRBV30 with TRBJ1-1, with D uncertain. The germline gives CDR1 GTSNPN, CDR2 SVGIG (reference sequence). V was clipped by 3 bases and J by 6 bases, with 14 bases between them. The CDR3 is 13 residues long. CDR3 bases: TGTGCCTGGAGGATTTTTTCAGTGGCTGAAGCTTTCTTT. Translated, it gives CAWRIFSVAEAFF.

This chain joins TRBV6-5 and TRBJ2-7, with 12 bases matching TRBD2. CDR3 size: 14 residues. The junction had 5 bases not matched to a gene; V was cut back by 6 bases and J by 5 bases. Germline assignment: CDR1 MNHEY and CDR2 SVGAGI. The CDR3: CASRRLAGGNEQYF. The CDR3 bases are TGTGCCAGCAGAAGGCTAGCGGGAGGGAACGAGCAGTACTTC.

The genes are TRBV9 and TRBJ1-1; tentatively, D is TRBD1 (5 bases). V lost 4 bases to trimming and J lost 0 bases, with 13 bases between them. Germline-derived CDR1 and CDR2 are SGDLS and YYNGEE. CDR3 length: 15 residues. This CDR3 is CASSPGARVNTEAFF. As DNA, the CDR3 is TGTGCCAGCAGCCCTGGGGCCAGGGTGAACACTGAAGCTTTCTTT.

The rearrangement links TRBV7-2 to TRBJ1-5; no firm D call. V was clipped by 2 bases and J by 4 bases, with 6 bases between them. The CDR3 extends over 13 amino acids. The germline CDR1 and CDR2 sequences are SGHTA and FQGNSA. The CDR3 DNA reads as TGTGCCAGCAGCTTAACGGAGAATCAGCCCCAGCATTTT. Amino acid sequence: CASSLTENQPQHF.

The J gene is TRBJ2-4, the V gene TRBV18, with D possibly TRBD2 on 5 matching bases. In germline, CDR1 is KGHSH, CDR2 LQKENI. V was pared by 2 bases and J by 4 bases, with 12 bases between. The CDR3 has 15 residues. CDR3 in DNA: TGTGCCAGCTCACCATCTCTAGTAGCGAAAAACATTCAGTACTTC. Residues: CASSPSLVAKNIQYF.

The V call is TRBV4-3, the J call TRBJ1-6, with D unclear. Germline CDR1 and CDR2: LGHNA and YSLEER. The CDR3 spans 15 residues. The V and J ends lost 0 bases and 7 bases respectively, with 10 bases between them. CDR3 residues: CASSQEYLANSPLHF. The CDR3 DNA reads as TGCGCCAGCAGCCAAGAATATTTGGCAAATTCACCCCTCCACTTT.

The count of this clone is one. The gene calls are TRBV28 and TRBJ2-7; D possibly corresponds to TRBD2 (5 bases). Per the germline V gene, CDR1 is MDHEN and CDR2 is SYDVKM. V gave up 10 bases and J gave up 3 bases, with 16 bases separating them. The CDR3 sequence is 13 residues long. Written as DNA, the CDR3 is TGTGCCACCGCCCGGGGTCTTAACTACGAGCAGTACTTC. Its protein is CATARGLNYEQYF.

The CDR3 DNA reads TGTGCCAGTAGTATGAGGACAGGTTTAGATGAGCAGTTCTTC. It codes for CASSMRTGLDEQFF. This chain uses TRBV19 with TRBJ2-1; 7 bases map to TRBD1. Germline-derived CDR1 and CDR2 are LNHDA and SQIVND (reference sequence). CDR3 length equals 14 residues. The V and J ends lost 3 bases and 8 bases, in that order; junction bases with no gene match: 7.

The chain combines TRBV5-6 with TRBJ1-6, with a possible D match to TRBD1 (6 bases). This CDR3 spans 15 amino acids. V lost 10 bases to trimming and J lost 0 bases, with 14 bases between them. CDR1 SGHDT and CDR2 YYEEEE come from the germline V gene. CDR3 DNA sequence: TGTGCCTCCAAGGGGGGGGCCTCCTATAATTCACCCCTCCACTTT. Its protein is CASKGGASYNSPLHF.

This chain connects TRBV19 to TRBJ1-5; TRBD1 matches 8 bases. V lost 3 bases and J lost 2; bases outside the gene matches: 6. This CDR3 is 16 amino acids long. Per the germline V gene, CDR1 is LNHDA and CDR2 is SQIVND (reference sequence). CDR3 protein: CASSMGARGRNQPQHF. CDR3 in DNA: TGTGCCAGTAGTATGGGGGCCAGGGGGCGCAATCAGCCCCAGCATTTT. Full variable domain (remainder filled in from reference TRBV19 and TRBJ1-5): DGGITQSPKYLFRKEGQNVTLSCEQNLNHDAMYWYRQDPGQGLRLIYYSQIVNDFQKGDIAEGYSVSREKKESFPLTVTSAQKNPTAFYLCASSMGARGRNQPQHFGDGTRLSIL.

The chain recombines TRBV6-1 with TRBJ2-1; 11 positions match TRBD1. Germline values: CDR1 MNHNS, CDR2 SASEGT. This CDR3 has 15 residues. V shed 6 bases, J shed 2 bases, and the junction held 3 bases outside the gene matches. The CDR3 loop is CASSRDRGTYNEQFF. The CDR3 nucleotides read TGTGCCAGCAGCCGGGACAGGGGGACCTACAATGAGCAGTTCTTC.

The chain links TRBV27 to TRBJ1-5, with a possible D match to TRBD1 (6 bases). Looked up from germline, CDR1 is MNHEY and CDR2 is SMNVEV (reference sequence). Trimming pared 5 bases from V and 2 bases from J, leaving 16 bases between. This CDR3 region has 16 residues. The CDR3 loop reads CASSTRGGGGNQPQHF. CDR3 DNA: TGTGCCAGCAGTACCCGGGGAGGGGGGGGCAATCAGCCCCAGCATTTT.